What follows is one T cell receptor (beta chain) and its context. Its target is not known. This CDR3 is built from 13 residues. CDR1 and CDR2 from the germline V gene are DFQATT and SNEGSKA (reference sequence). V dropped 3 bases and J dropped 7 bases, with 10 bases sitting between them. This entry belongs to a study of post-analysis software for immune sequencing data. Study-wide background: Recorded disease courses covered relapsing-remitting, secondary progressive and progressive-relapsing multiple sclerosis. Some patients had no subtype annotation.

The library was made from cDNA and included unique molecular identifiers. Each batch of 1 to 10 million T cells produced roughly 0.5 million cDNA molecules. TCRdb fed the PCR reads into MiXCR, producing one record per CDR3 protein. The sample lists hundreds of thousands of distinct CDR3 sequences, about 27% occurring once. Study outcomes and limitations: Same-batch preparations were strongly co-clustered by F measure. About five TRBV segments (TRBV5-6, TRBV5-1 and TRBV20-1 among them) occurred more frequently in patients than in controls. Versus controls, multiple sclerosis patients showed significantly lower diversity (normalized Chao1).

The receptor comes from a girl under 18 with multiple sclerosis. Sequencing was done on a sample of blood. V usage is TRBV20-1 and J usage is TRBJ1-6, with D unclear. The CDR3 nucleotides read TGCAGTGCTAGTAGAGAGCCCAATTCACCCCTCCACTTT. The encoded protein is CSASREPNSPLHF.